A single sample is the source of the 7 T cell receptor beta chains below, sequenced in a study of early T cells in non-severe SARS-CoV-2 infection. TCRdb recomputed calls from the 5' RACE reads with MiXCR, one row per CDR3 protein. The sample has some 57,000 distinct CDR3 sequences; about 12% are singletons. Sequenced: whole blood. Source of these receptors: an adult who was a healthcare worker with PCR-confirmed SARS-CoV-2 infection or an uninfected control (not recorded which).

The chain's CDR3 is CATSSETRDSPLHF. CDR3 DNA sequence: TGTGCCACCAGCAGTGAAACTCGGGATTCACCCCTCCACTTT. V and J are TRBV15 and TRBJ1-6; no definite D call. V lost 3 bases and J lost 8, with 11 bases in between. The length of the CDR3 is 14 residues. Per the germline V gene, CDR1 is LNHNV and CDR2 is YYDKDF (reference sequence).

V is TRBV12-3 or TRBV12-4 and J is TRBJ2-5; D may be TRBD2 (5 bases). Trimming took 6 bases from V and 1 from J, leaving 12 bases between them. This CDR3 has 14 residues. The CDR3 here is CASRLMRAQETQYF. As DNA, the CDR3 is TGTGCCAGCAGGTTAATGAGGGCCCAAGAGACCCAGTACTTC.

This clonotype has just a few counts. This chain links TRBV25-1 with TRBJ2-3; TRBD1 matches at 8 bases. The J segment lost 1 base and the V segment lost 3 bases, leaving 6 bases of the junction unmatched. Germline V gene lookup returns CDR1 MGHDK and CDR2 SYGVNS. The CDR3 spans 16 residues. The CDR3 nucleotides read TGTGCCAGCAGTGATACGACAGGGGCCCGCACAGATACGCAGTATTTT. Translated, it gives CASSDTTGARTDTQYF.

This clonotype has a handful of counts. This chain joins TRBV11-2 and TRBJ1-1, with TRBD1 matching over 10 bases. The CDR3 extends over 15 amino acids. V gave up 5 bases and J gave up 4 bases; unmatched junction bases: 7. Looked up from germline, CDR1 is SGHAT and CDR2 is FQNNGV. As DNA, the CDR3 is TGTGCCAGCAGCCCGAGAGACAGGGGGCTCACTGAAGCTTTCTTT. Amino acids: CASSPRDRGLTEAFF.

This clonotype has just a few counts. The V gene is TRBV5-6, the J gene TRBJ2-3; TRBD1 might be the D (6 bases). Trimming pared 4 bases from V and 0 bases from J, leaving 9 bases between. Looked up from germline, CDR1 is SGHDT and CDR2 is YYEEEE. The CDR3 contains 14 residues. The CDR3 here is CASSPTGSTDTQYF. The CDR3 DNA is TGTGCCAGCAGCCCGACAGGTAGCACAGATACGCAGTATTTT. Full variable domain (outside the CDR3, taken from reference TRBV5-6 and TRBJ2-3): DAGVTQSPTHLIKTRGQQVTLRCSPKSGHDTVSWYQQALGQGPQFIFQYYEEEERQRGNFPDRFSGHQFPNYSSELNVNALLLGDSALYLCASSPTGSTDTQYFGPGTRLTVL.

This clonotype was picked up one time. This chain connects TRBV9 to TRBJ2-2; the D gene is possibly TRBD1 (5 bases). The CDR3 consists of 14 residues. CDR1 is SGDLS and CDR2 is YYNGEE in the germline V gene. The ends were cut back, 9 bases at V and 2 bases at J, with 14 bases in the middle. CDR3 DNA: TGTGCCAACAGACTGACAGTTAACACCGGGGAGCTGTTTTTT. Its protein is CANRLTVNTGELFF.

This rearrangement joins TRBV27 to TRBJ1-5; maybe TRBD1 (5 bases). The CDR3 covers 16 residues. Germline CDR1 MNHEY, CDR2 SMNVEV (reference sequence). V lost 7 bases to trimming and J lost 0 bases, with 16 bases between them. The CDR3 DNA follows: TGTGCCAGCACCAACGACAGACAGCTTAGCAATCAGCCCCAGCATTTT. Translating gives CASTNDRQLSNQPQHF.